These 24 T cell receptor beta chains originate from one sample sequenced in a study of blood T cell repertoires in COVID-19. Profiled with immunoSEQ multiplex PCR; TCRdb holds only in-frame clones, not every one. This sample has more than 300,000 clones, with around 87% found just once. Sequenced material: peripheral blood. These receptors were taken from a woman in her 30s with COVID-19, enrolled during active disease.

In DNA form, the CDR3 reads TGTGCCAGCAGAAATAGGCGGGTGGTCACAGATACGCAGTATTTT. It yields the protein CASRNRRVVTDTQYF. The chain carries TRBV7-2 and TRBJ2-3; D is perhaps TRBD2 (5 bases). The CDR3 spans 15 residues. Trimming took 6 bases from V and 2 from J, leaving 15 bases between them. Germline loops: CDR1 SGHTA, CDR2 FQGNSA.

The chain uses TRBV7-9 and TRBJ2-1; 7 bases are shared with TRBD2. J gave up 0 bases and V 4 bases, and 6 bases lay outside the gene matches. Germline V gene lookup returns CDR1 SEHNR and CDR2 FQNEAQ (reference sequence). This CDR3 spans 16 amino acids. In DNA form, the CDR3 reads TGTGCCAGCAGCTCTTTAGCGGGTAGCTCCTACAATGAGCAGTTCTTC. Translated: CASSSLAGSSYNEQFF.

J is TRBJ2-3 and V is TRBV18; D not certain. Germline assignment: CDR1 KGHSH and CDR2 LQKENI. Deletions cut 4 bases from V and 6 bases from J, with 14 bases between. The CDR3 totals 14 residues. The CDR3 DNA follows: TGTGCCAGCTCACTACTTGATGCGGATGATACGCAGTATTTT. Translation gives CASSLLDADDTQYF.

V is TRBV9 and J is TRBJ2-3; 12 bases are shared with TRBD2. J lost 1 base, V lost 4 bases, and 13 bases had no gene match. CDR3 length equals 19 residues. The germline gives CDR1 SGDLS, CDR2 YYNGEE. DNA of the CDR3: TGTGCCAGCAGCCCCGAACTAGCGGGAGGACCTAAGGGCACAGATACGCAGTATTTT. Its translation: CASSPELAGGPKGTDTQYF.

CDR3 sequence: CACWTGQFNQPQHF. The CDR3 DNA is TGTGCCTGCTGGACAGGACAGTTCAATCAGCCCCAGCATTTT. V usage is TRBV30 and J usage is TRBJ1-5; 7 positions match TRBD1. There are 14 residues in the CDR3. Germline assignment: CDR1 GTSNPN and CDR2 SVGIG (reference sequence). With 6 bases clipped from V and 3 bases from J, the junction kept 8 bases outside the gene matches.

The V and J genes are TRBV10-1 and TRBJ2-7, with 9 positions matching TRBD2. V was pared by 5 bases and J by 3 bases, with 2 bases of the junction left unmatched. The CDR3 runs to 13 residues. Germline V gene sequence: CDR1 WNHNN, CDR2 SYGVQD (reference sequence). CDR3 protein: CASSPSGDYEQYF. The CDR3, as DNA: TGCGCCAGCAGTCCTAGCGGGGACTACGAGCAGTACTTC.

The CDR3 bases are TGTGCCAGCAGCCTACTAGCGGGAGTCAACAATGAGCAGTTCTTC. This sequence encodes CASSLLAGVNNEQFF. This sequence joins TRBV3-1 (or the pseudogene TRBV3-2) and TRBJ2-1; 11 bases match TRBD2. V lost 4 bases to trimming and J lost 5 bases; unmatched junction nucleotides: 4. This CDR3 is built from 15 residues. The V gene's germline CDR1 is LGHDT and CDR2 YNNKEL (reference sequence).

The CDR3 nucleotides are TGTGCCATCCGTCCCGGAACGGGACAGGCTGATTCACCCCTCCACTTT. Encoded protein: CAIRPGTGQADSPLHF. This chain connects TRBV10-3 to TRBJ1-6; 8 nucleotides match TRBD1. Germline CDR1 ENHRY, CDR2 SYGVKD. This CDR3 region has 16 residues. Losses at the gene ends were 8 bases for V and 8 bases for J; bases not matched to a gene: 14.

CDR3 protein: CASSYGRYNEQFF. CDR3 nucleotide sequence: TGTGCCAGCAGTTACGGGAGGTACAATGAGCAGTTCTTC. V gene TRBV27 combines with J gene TRBJ2-1; 7 bases are shared with TRBD2. This CDR3 region has 13 residues. The V segment lost 4 bases and the J segment 4 bases; nucleotides outside the gene matches: 1. Germline values: CDR1 MNHEY, CDR2 SMNVEV (reference sequence).

The rearrangement links TRBV6-1 to TRBJ1-5, with D possibly being TRBD1 (5 bases). The CDR3 has 12 residues. V lost 2 bases, J lost 13 bases, and 12 bases lay in between. Germline lookup yields CDR1 MNHNS and CDR2 SASEGT. The CDR3 is CASSEPQARQHF. The CDR3 DNA reads TGTGCCAGCAGTGAACCACAGGCTAGACAGCATTTT.

This rearrangement joins TRBV27 to TRBJ1-1; no clear D. CDR3 length equals 13 residues. V gave up 5 bases and J gave up 3 bases, with 10 bases separating them. Germline V lookup: CDR1 MNHEY, CDR2 SMNVEV (reference sequence). The CDR3 DNA follows: TGTGCCAGCAGTGTCCAATTTTACACTGAAGCTTTCTTT. Encoded protein: CASSVQFYTEAFF.

This clone occurred once. The chain couples TRBV5-4 to TRBJ2-2; the match to TRBD2 covers 12 bases. Germline V gene lookup returns CDR1 SGHNT and CDR2 YYREEE (reference sequence). V shed 4 bases, J shed 4 bases, and the junction held 5 bases outside the gene matches. CDR3 length: 16 amino acids. The CDR3: CASSHPSGRATGELFF. The CDR3 region has the DNA TGTGCCAGCAGCCACCCTAGCGGGAGGGCCACCGGGGAGCTGTTTTTT.

The J gene is TRBJ1-5, the V gene TRBV4-1; D may be TRBD1 (6 bases). Germline V gives CDR1 MGHRA, CDR2 YSYEKL. CDR3 length: 15 amino acids. Between the trimmed V and J ends, which lost 1 base and 4 bases, there was a span of 11 bases. The CDR3 DNA reads TGCGCCAGCAGCCAAGGGATACAGGGAAATCAGCCCCAGCATTTT. Translating gives CASSQGIQGNQPQHF.

This chain joins TRBV7-2 and TRBJ2-7, with 9 bases fitting TRBD1. CDR1 is SGHTA, CDR2 FQGNSA, per germline. This CDR3 is 14 amino acids long. V lost 5 bases to trimming and J lost 10 bases; unmatched junction nucleotides: 12. This CDR3 is CASSPQGAGVGQYF. The CDR3 nucleotides are TGTGCCAGCAGCCCACAGGGGGCGGGGGTAGGACAGTACTTC. Supplemented by reference TRBV7-2 and TRBJ2-7, the full variable domain reads GAGVSQSPSNKVTEKGKDVELRCDPISGHTALYWYRQSLGQGLEFLIYFQGNSAPDKSGLPSDRFSAERTGGSVSTLTIQRTQQEDSAVYLCASSPQGAGVGQYFGPGTRLTVT.

This clone occurred a few times. V is TRBV5-1 and J is TRBJ1-1; possibly TRBD1 for D (6 bases). The CDR3 length is 14 residues. Germline CDR1 reads SGHRS; CDR2 reads YFSETQ. V was cut by 0 bases and J by 5 bases, with 11 bases left in between. The CDR3, as DNA: TGCGCCAGCAGCTTGGGGGGGCAAAGGACTGAAGCTTTCTTT. Translation gives CASSLGGQRTEAFF.

This chain links TRBV28 with TRBJ2-5; D is possibly TRBD1 (5 bases). Germline CDR1 and CDR2: MDHEN and SYDVKM. Trimming took 2 bases from V and 10 from J, leaving 11 bases between them. The CDR3 covers 12 residues. As DNA, the CDR3 is TGTGCCAGCAGTTTAGGGGCCCTGGGCCAGTACTTC. Translated, it gives CASSLGALGQYF. Combining the CDR3 with reference TRBV28 and TRBJ2-5 gives the whole variable domain DVKVTQSSRYLVKRTGEKVFLECVQDMDHENMFWYRQDPGLGLRLIYFSYDVKMKEKGDIPEGYSVSREKKERFSLILESASTNQTSMYLCASSLGALGQYFGPGTRLLVL.

The chain links TRBV28 to TRBJ2-7; 7 bases fit TRBD1. With V trimmed by 6 bases and J by 3 bases, 8 bases remained unmatched. The V gene's germline CDR1 is MDHEN and CDR2 SYDVKM. The CDR3 spans 14 residues. The CDR3: CASRDPRGSYEQYF. The CDR3 DNA reads as TGTGCCAGCAGGGACCCCAGGGGGAGCTACGAGCAGTACTTC. The full variable domain, completed using reference TRBV28 and TRBJ2-7, is DVKVTQSSRYLVKRTGEKVFLECVQDMDHENMFWYRQDPGLGLRLIYFSYDVKMKEKGDIPEGYSVSREKKERFSLILESASTNQTSMYLCASRDPRGSYEQYFGPGTRLTVT.

This rearrangement joins TRBV19 to TRBJ2-6, with TRBD1 identical over 11 bases. The CDR3 totals 18 residues. Looked up from germline, CDR1 is LNHDA and CDR2 is SQIVND (reference sequence). After removal of 6 bases from V and 0 bases from J, the junction contained 7 bases not matched to a gene. DNA of the CDR3: TGTGCCAGTAGCCGGGGGACAGGGGGGCCCTCTGGGGCCAACGTCCTGACTTTC. Amino acid sequence: CASSRGTGGPSGANVLTF.

The chain carries TRBV6-5 and TRBJ1-1; possible D gene TRBD1, 6 bases. The V gene lost 5 bases and the J gene lost 0 bases, with 13 bases spanning the gap. The CDR3 consists of 15 residues. The germline gives CDR1 MNHEY, CDR2 SVGAGI. The CDR3 reads CASSIISGVNTEAFF. Written as DNA, the CDR3 is TGTGCCAGCAGTATCATTTCAGGGGTGAACACTGAAGCTTTCTTT.

V and J are TRBV5-4 and TRBJ2-1; 12 positions agree with TRBD2. J gave up 6 bases and V 4 bases, and 5 bases lay outside the gene matches. The CDR3 runs 15 residues. CDR1 SGHNT and CDR2 YYREEE come from the germline V gene (reference sequence). As DNA, the CDR3 is TGTGCCAGCAGCCTGGGACTAGCGGGTATCAATGAGCAGTTCTTC. It yields the protein CASSLGLAGINEQFF. Supplemented by reference TRBV5-4 and TRBJ2-1, the full variable domain reads ETGVTQSPTHLIKTRGQQVTLRCSSQSGHNTVSWYQQALGQGPQFIFQYYREEENGRGNFPPRFSGLQFPNYSSELNVNALELDDSALYLCASSLGLAGINEQFFGPGTRLTVL.

The V and J genes are TRBV19 and TRBJ2-2; TRBD2 is a possible D gene (7 bases). The V gene lost 4 bases and the J gene lost 7 bases, with 13 bases spanning the gap. This CDR3 has 14 residues. Germline V gives CDR1 LNHDA, CDR2 SQIVND (reference sequence). Written as DNA, the CDR3 is TGTGCCAGTAGTAGTGGAGGGGGGGTCGGGGAGCTGTTTTTT. Translation gives CASSSGGGVGELFF.

The V call is TRBV6-5, the J call TRBJ1-5; 9 bases match TRBD1. After removal of 10 bases from V and 7 bases from J, the junction contained 8 bases not matched to a gene. Germline lookup yields CDR1 MNHEY and CDR2 SVGAGI. The CDR3 has 13 amino acids. The CDR3 sequence: CATAGTGQQPQHF. In nucleotides, the CDR3 is TGTGCCACAGCCGGGACAGGGCAACAGCCCCAGCATTTT.

V gene TRBV10-3 combines with J gene TRBJ1-5; 10 positions match TRBD1. This CDR3 is 12 amino acids long. Germline lookup yields CDR1 ENHRY and CDR2 SYGVKD. V was clipped by 6 bases and J by 7 bases; unmatched bases: 0. CDR3 DNA: TGTGCCATCAGGGGACAGGGGCAGCCCCAGCATTTT. It is translated as CAIRGQGQPQHF.

The chain uses TRBV3-1 (or the pseudogene TRBV3-2) and TRBJ2-7, with D possibly matching TRBD1 (6 bases). V was pared by 4 bases and J by 3 bases, with 13 bases between. The CDR3 is made up of 14 amino acids. Germline values: CDR1 LGHDT, CDR2 YNNKEL (reference sequence). This chain's CDR3 is CASSRRDNYYEQYF. CDR3 DNA sequence: TGTGCCAGCAGCCGACGGGACAACTACTACGAGCAGTACTTC.